The present T cell receptor (beta chain) was sequenced within a study of blood T cells in healthy people across ages. Sample-barcoded 5' priming and a J-beta primer mix drove a second PCR of roughly 7 to 11 cycles. TCRdb recomputed calls from the 5' RACE reads with MiXCR, one row per CDR3 protein. The sample shows 800,000 to 1,300,000 distinct CDR3 sequences, approximately 25% of them seen only once. The germline V gene encodes CDR1 SGHRS and CDR2 YFSETQ. V was cut by 4 bases and J by 1 base, with 8 bases left in between. The CDR3 covers 13 residues. This clonotype was detected many times. These data also formed part of another study, on T cells of mothers and their children.

This rearrangement joins TRBV5-1 to TRBJ1-1, with no clear D. Sequenced material: blood. This receptor was identified in a girl aged 2 to 10 in good health. DNA for the CDR3: TGCGCCAGCAGCCCACAGACGAACACTGAAGCTTTCTTT. As protein: CASSPQTNTEAFF.